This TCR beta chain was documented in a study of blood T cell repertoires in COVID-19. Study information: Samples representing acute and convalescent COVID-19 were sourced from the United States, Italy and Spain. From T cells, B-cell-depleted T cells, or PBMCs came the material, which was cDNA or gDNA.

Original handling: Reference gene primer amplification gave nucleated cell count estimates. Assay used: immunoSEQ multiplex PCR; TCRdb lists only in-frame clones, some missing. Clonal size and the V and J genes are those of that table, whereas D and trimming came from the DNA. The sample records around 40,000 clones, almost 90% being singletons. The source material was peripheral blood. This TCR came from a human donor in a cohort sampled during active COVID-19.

The CDR3 is CASSQDLQGELFF. The CDR3 region has the DNA TGCGCCAGCAGCCAAGATCTACAGGGCGAACTGTTTTTT. The genes are TRBV4-3 and TRBJ1-4; possibly TRBD1 for D (6 bases). The CDR3 is 13 residues long. Germline V gives CDR1 LGHNA, CDR2 YSLEER. Trimming shortened V by 0 bases and J by 12 bases, and 11 bases separated the two germline ends.